This T cell receptor (beta chain) was sequenced during a study of neoadjuvant anti-PD-1 for oral cavity cancer. Time point noted: after neoadjuvant nivolumab, at surgical resection. The method was immunoSEQ multiplex PCR; TCRdb's version includes in-frame clones alone and lacks a portion of them. The sample consists of approximately 68,000 clones, approximately 87% of them appearing once. Trimming shortened V by 4 bases and J by 2 bases, and 16 bases separated the two germline ends. Germline CDR1 is SGHKS and CDR2 is YYEKEE (reference sequence). The CDR3 is made up of 15 amino acids. The genes are TRBV5-5 and TRBJ2-7; D gene unclear. The sequencing used PBMCs, collected after nivolumab (anti-PD-1) treatment. The sequence derives from a person between 40 and 85 years old with oral cavity squamous cell carcinoma. CDR3 nucleotide sequence: TGTGCCAGCAGCCGCGAGGCTACCGGCCCCTACGAGCAGTACTTC. Translation: CASSREATGPYEQYF.